A single sample is the source of the 19 T cell receptor beta chains below, sequenced in a study of T cell repertoires in cytomegalovirus infection. TCRdb re-derived calls from the reads in MiXCR, one entry per CDR3 protein. The table includes 200,000 to 300,000 distinct CDR3 sequences, roughly 9% detected once. Sequenced sample: PBMCs. These receptors all come from a human donor in good health (CMV status not recorded). Some clones in this sample may be carry-over from other donors' samples.

This clonotype was observed many times. The V and J genes are TRBV12-3 or TRBV12-4 and TRBJ1-1; D may be TRBD1 (6 bases). The CDR3 spans 14 residues. Trimming stripped 7 bases from V and 1 base from J, with 13 bases between. CDR3 sequence reads: CASTAGGANTEAFF. CDR3 DNA sequence: TGTGCCAGCACCGCTGGGGGGGCGAACACTGAAGCTTTCTTT.

This clonotype was seen at least ten times. The rearrangement uses TRBV11-2 and TRBJ1-3; D is unclear. Trimming took off 5 bases at V and 0 bases at J, with 8 bases between the two ends. Germline-derived CDR1 and CDR2 are SGHAT and FQNNGV. The CDR3 runs 14 residues. CDR3 in DNA: TGTGCCAGCAGCCTGCTTGCCTCTGGAAACACCATATATTTT. Residues: CASSLLASGNTIYF.

The chain couples TRBV12-5 to TRBJ1-1, with TRBD1 matching 9 bases. In germline, CDR1 is LGHNT, CDR2 FRNRAP. With V trimmed by 6 bases and J by 8 bases, 10 bases remained unmatched. This CDR3 region has 14 residues. The CDR3: CASGQTGGKIEAFF. As DNA, the CDR3 is TGTGCTAGTGGCCAGACAGGGGGGAAGATCGAAGCTTTCTTT.

The sample holds a few counts of this clonotype. V is TRBV28 and J is TRBJ2-2, with 10 positions matching TRBD2. Germline V lookup: CDR1 MDHEN, CDR2 SYDVKM. The junction had 6 bases not matched to a gene; V was cut back by 1 base and J by 4 bases. The CDR3 sequence is 17 residues long. CDR3 region: CASSLFSSGGGTGELFF. In DNA form, the CDR3 reads TGTGCCAGCAGTTTATTCTCCAGCGGGGGGGGCACCGGGGAGCTGTTTTTT.

This clonotype came up many times. The chain has TRBV11-1 and TRBJ2-1, with 10 bases fitting TRBD1. Germline V gene sequence: CDR1 SGHAT, CDR2 FQDESV (reference sequence). The CDR3 contains 17 residues. V gave up 0 bases and J gave up 6 bases; unmatched junction bases: 8. The CDR3 bases are TGTGCCAGCAGCTTAGCGTCCGGGACAGGGGTATCCAATGAGCAGTTCTTC. Encoded protein: CASSLASGTGVSNEQFF.

In this sample, this clonotype turned up a few times. The V and J genes are TRBV5-5 and TRBJ2-7; possibly TRBD2 for D (5 bases). Deletions cut 0 bases from V and 6 bases from J, with 7 bases between. Germline V gene data show CDR1 as SGHKS and CDR2 as YYEKEE (reference sequence). This CDR3 region has 12 residues. Written as DNA, the CDR3 is TGTGCCAGCAGCTTGGGGAGGAGCGAGCAGTACTTC. Encoded protein: CASSLGRSEQYF.

A few counts support this clonotype. This chain joins TRBV19 and TRBJ1-4; D is perhaps TRBD1 (5 bases). Trimming pared 6 bases from V and 11 bases from J, leaving 19 bases between. Germline lookup yields CDR1 LNHDA and CDR2 SQIVND (reference sequence). The CDR3 is 14 residues long. CDR3 loop: CASRPSGTSRKLFF. The CDR3 bases are TGTGCCAGTAGACCATCCGGGACGAGCAGGAAACTGTTTTTT.

This clonotype occurred many times. This sequence joins TRBV5-1 and TRBJ2-3, with 11 positions matching TRBD1. Germline V CDR1 and CDR2: SGHRS, YFSETQ. There are 15 residues in the CDR3. The junction had 6 bases not matched to a gene; V was cut back by 4 bases and J by 5 bases. CDR3 DNA sequence: TGCGCCAGCAGCCCCCGGACAGGGGGCGGAGATACGCAGTATTTT. Protein product: CASSPRTGGGDTQYF.

This clonotype was seen ten or more times. The chain couples TRBV4-1 to TRBJ2-7; TRBD2 aligns across 14 bases. The V segment lost 1 base and the J segment 2 bases; nucleotides outside the gene matches: 4. CDR1 and CDR2 (germline): MGHRA, YSYEKL. The CDR3 is 17 amino acids. CDR3 amino acids: CASSQVGTSGSPYEQYF. CDR3 nucleotides: TGCGCCAGCAGCCAAGTCGGGACTAGCGGGAGTCCCTACGAGCAGTACTTC.

This clonotype was detected only a few times. The V and J genes are TRBV2 and TRBJ1-4, with a weak D call TRBD1 (6 bases). Deletions cut 5 bases from V and 0 bases from J, with 10 bases between. Germline-derived CDR1 and CDR2 are SNHLY and FYNNEI. This CDR3 spans 15 amino acids. As DNA, the CDR3 is TGTGCCAGCAGTCTAGAGGGGGCAACTAATGAAAAACTGTTTTTT. This sequence encodes CASSLEGATNEKLFF.

A few counts support this clonotype. In DNA form, the CDR3 reads TGTGCCATCAGTGCCACTGTTGACCCACCAAAGCAGTTCTTC. Translating gives CAISATVDPPKQFF. This chain links TRBV10-3 with TRBJ2-1, with no clear D. V was shortened by 4 bases and J by 11 bases, with 18 bases between the two germline ends. The CDR3 consists of 14 residues. Germline lookup yields CDR1 ENHRY and CDR2 SYGVKD.

This clonotype appeared a few times. The gene calls are TRBV14 and TRBJ2-7; the D is unclear. The CDR3 length is 14 residues. V was shortened by 4 bases and J by 2 bases, with 12 bases between the two germline ends. CDR1 and CDR2 (germline): SGHDN, FVKESK. CDR3 sequence: CASSRGLPPYEQYF. For the CDR3, the DNA is TGTGCCAGCAGCCGGGGTCTTCCACCCTACGAGCAGTACTTC. The full variable domain, with the rest looked up from reference TRBV14 and TRBJ2-7, is EAGVTQFPSHSVIEKGQTVTLRCDPISGHDNLYWYRRVMGKEIKFLLHFVKESKQDESGMPNNRFLAERTGGTYSTLKVQPAELEDSGVYFCASSRGLPPYEQYFGPGTRLTVT.

This clonotype was seen only a few times. The rearrangement uses TRBV12-3 or TRBV12-4 and TRBJ2-7, with 8 bases matching TRBD1. J was trimmed by 1 base and V by 5 bases; bases with no gene match: 7. The CDR3 has 15 amino acids. The CDR3 here is CASSPRTGRSYEQYF. DNA of the CDR3: TGTGCCAGCAGTCCCAGGACAGGGAGATCCTACGAGCAGTACTTC.

This clonotype was counted ten times or more. The chain employs TRBV7-2 and TRBJ2-3; TRBD1 aligns across 8 bases. Germline trimming cut 2 bases from V and 2 bases from J; bases unmatched to any gene: 6. Germline CDR1 reads SGHTA; CDR2 reads FQGNSA. The CDR3 covers 16 residues. The CDR3 loop is CASSLFRGLPTDTQYF. The CDR3 DNA reads TGTGCCAGCAGCTTATTCAGGGGGCTTCCCACAGATACGCAGTATTTT.

This clonotype was seen a handful of times. The rearrangement joins TRBV6-1 to TRBJ2-7; D remains ambiguous. The ends were cut back, 6 bases at V and 0 bases at J, with 12 bases in the middle. The length of the CDR3 is 14 residues. The germline CDR1 and CDR2 sequences are MNHNS and SASEGT. This CDR3 is CASRDQRYSYEQYF. DNA of the CDR3: TGTGCCAGCAGAGATCAGAGGTACTCCTACGAGCAGTACTTC.

At least ten counts were recorded for this clonotype. The chain couples TRBV6-2 or TRBV6-3 to TRBJ2-7; D uncertain. V was trimmed by 3 bases and J by 2 bases, leaving 2 bases between them. Germline assignment: CDR1 MNHEY and CDR2 SVGEGT. This CDR3 is built from 11 residues. The CDR3 coding sequence is TGTGCCAGCAGTTATACCTACGAGCAGTACTTC. This gives the protein CASSYTYEQYF.

In its sample, this clonotype was seen a few times. The chain has TRBV20-1 and TRBJ1-2; D gene ambiguous. The germline V and J ends were trimmed by 8 bases and 5 bases, with 18 bases remaining between them. The CDR3 consists of 13 residues. Germline CDR1 reads DFQATT; CDR2 reads SNEGSKA (reference sequence). The CDR3 bases are TGCAGTACTCCGAGCCTTAAGCCTTATGGCTACACCTTC. The encoded protein is CSTPSLKPYGYTF.

This clonotype came up many times. The genes are TRBV20-1 and TRBJ1-4; D is ambiguous. V lost 0 bases and J lost 7, with 15 bases in between. The germline gives CDR1 DFQATT, CDR2 SNEGSKA (reference sequence). The CDR3 has 15 residues. The CDR3 DNA sequence: TGCAGTGCTAGAGATTGGGGAGGCCCTCTTGAAAAACTGTTTTTT. Translation: CSARDWGGPLEKLFF.

The chain combines TRBV20-1 with TRBJ2-7, with 7 bases lining up with TRBD1. The CDR3 has 15 amino acids. V lost 7 bases and J lost 7; bases outside the gene matches: 19. The germline CDR1 and CDR2 sequences are DFQATT and SNEGSKA (reference sequence). CDR3: CSGTARQGKEGEQYF. CDR3 in DNA: TGCAGTGGAACGGCCCGACAGGGTAAAGAAGGGGAGCAGTACTTC.